Below, 13 T cell receptor beta chains from the same sample are listed, as sequenced in a study of cytomegalovirus exposure and HLA in healthy donors. With 60 Vbeta and 13 Jbeta primers, the PCR was carried out. Produced via immunoSEQ multiplex PCR; TCRdb's table is partial and in-frame only. The repertoire holds around 62,000 clones, 65% to 85% seen once, with around 3.2% in the top ten. The specimen was PBMCs. All receptors derive from a young woman in good health and CMV-seronegative.

The chain combines TRBV7-2 with TRBJ2-3; D call uncertain. With 4 bases removed from V and 3 bases from J, the gap between germline ends came to 14 bases. The CDR3 is 15 amino acids. Germline CDR1 reads SGHTA; CDR2 reads FQGNSA. CDR3 sequence: CASSSMGEKTDTQYF. The CDR3 DNA reads as TGTGCCAGCAGCTCCATGGGCGAAAAGACAGATACGCAGTATTTT.

Concerning this clone: This specimen includes other DNA sequences encoding the same CDR3. This sequence joins TRBV5-6 and TRBJ1-1, with TRBD1 identical over 7 bases. The germline V gene has CDR1 SGHDT and CDR2 YYEEEE. With 3 bases clipped from V and 1 base from J, the junction kept 3 bases outside the gene matches. This CDR3 is built from 14 residues. The CDR3 region is CASSWRGPNTEAFF. CDR3 DNA: TGTGCCAGCAGCTGGAGGGGGCCGAACACTGAAGCTTTCTTT.

J is TRBJ2-3 and V is TRBV9, with D perhaps matching TRBD2 (5 bases). Germline values: CDR1 SGDLS, CDR2 YYNGEE. Trimming pared 3 bases from V and 4 bases from J, leaving 15 bases between. The CDR3 has 15 residues. The CDR3 protein is CASSAPPGVADTQYF. The CDR3 region has the DNA TGTGCCAGCAGCGCCCCTCCCGGGGTAGCAGATACGCAGTATTTT.

This sequence joins TRBV6-5 and TRBJ1-4; 7 nucleotides align to TRBD1. CDR3 length: 15 residues. Germline V gives CDR1 MNHEY, CDR2 SVGAGI. V lost 5 bases and J lost 8; bases outside the gene matches: 11. The CDR3 region has the DNA TGTGCCAGCAGTCCCCAGACAGGGAGCAACGAAAAACTGTTTTTT. Protein product: CASSPQTGSNEKLFF.

The V call is TRBV11-2, the J call TRBJ2-1; 7 bases fit TRBD2. V was pared by 4 bases and J by 3 bases, with 18 bases of the junction left unmatched. This CDR3 is 19 amino acids long. The germline V gene has CDR1 SGHAT and CDR2 FQNNGV. The CDR3 region is CASSSSAGLRAPLYNEQFF. As DNA, the CDR3 is TGTGCCAGCAGCTCTAGTGCGGGACTACGGGCGCCTCTCTACAATGAGCAGTTCTTC.

This sequence joins TRBV11-2 and TRBJ2-7; D might be TRBD1 (6 bases). Germline V gene data show CDR1 as SGHAT and CDR2 as FQNNGV. Trimming took off 4 bases at V and 1 base at J, with 11 bases between the two ends. The CDR3 length is 14 residues. This CDR3 reads CASSSPGDSYEQYF. CDR3 coding DNA: TGTGCCAGCAGCTCCCCAGGGGATTCCTACGAGCAGTACTTC.

The CDR3 loop reads CASSLESQASGNTIYF. CDR3 coding DNA: TGTGCCAGCAGCTTAGAATCCCAGGCATCTGGAAACACCATATATTTT. The genes are TRBV7-2 and TRBJ1-3; D remains unclear. The CDR3 covers 16 residues. Trimming shortened V by 1 base and J by 1 base, and 11 bases separated the two germline ends. CDR1 SGHTA and CDR2 FQGNSA come from the germline V gene.

The V and J genes are TRBV7-2 and TRBJ2-2, with a possible D match to TRBD2 (6 bases). Germline V gene lookup returns CDR1 SGHTA and CDR2 FQGNSA. V was cut by 0 bases and J by 1 base, with 6 bases left in between. The CDR3 extends over 15 amino acids. This CDR3 is CASSLAGGNTGELFF. The DNA of the CDR3 is TGTGCCAGCAGCTTAGCGGGGGGGAACACCGGGGAGCTGTTTTTT.

In DNA form, the CDR3 reads TGTGCCAGCAACCAAATAAGAGAATCTGAAGCTTTCTTT. It encodes CASNQIRESEAFF. V is TRBV7-9 and J is TRBJ1-1; D uncertain. The CDR3 is 13 amino acids. The germline gives CDR1 SEHNR, CDR2 FQNEAQ (reference sequence). Trimming took off 7 bases at V and 6 bases at J, with 15 bases between the two ends.

This clone was counted a single time. The genes are TRBV6-5 and TRBJ2-2; TRBD1 aligns across 7 bases. The CDR3 runs 15 residues. V lost 6 bases, J lost 1 base, and 5 bases stayed unmatched. Looked up from germline, CDR1 is MNHEY and CDR2 is SVGAGI. CDR3 sequence reads: CASRPQGRNTGELFF. The DNA of the CDR3 is TGTGCCAGCAGGCCACAGGGGCGGAACACCGGGGAGCTGTTTTTT.

The gene calls are TRBV10-1 and TRBJ1-1; unclear D gene. V was shortened by 2 bases and J by 3 bases, with 7 bases between the two germline ends. Germline V gene lookup returns CDR1 WNHNN and CDR2 SYGVQD (reference sequence). The CDR3 is made up of 13 amino acids. CDR3: CASSELRYTEAFF. The DNA for the CDR3 is TGCGCCAGCAGTGAGCTGAGGTACACTGAAGCTTTCTTT.

The chain is built from TRBV19 and TRBJ1-2; TRBD1 matches at 8 bases. Looked up from germline, CDR1 is LNHDA and CDR2 is SQIVND (reference sequence). V lost 1 base and J lost 4; bases outside the gene matches: 2. This CDR3 spans 14 amino acids. In DNA, the CDR3 is TGTGCCAGTAGTATAGGGACAGGGTCCTATGGCTACACCTTC. It specifies CASSIGTGSYGYTF.

The chain uses TRBV12-5 and TRBJ2-3; tentatively, D is TRBD1 (6 bases). Trimming pared 5 bases from V and 6 bases from J, leaving 12 bases between. CDR1 is LGHNT, CDR2 FRNRAP, per germline. The CDR3 runs 13 residues. The CDR3 sequence is CASGPQGFDTQYF. The CDR3 DNA sequence: TGTGCTAGTGGTCCCCAGGGGTTTGATACGCAGTATTTT.